The 19 T cell receptor beta chains below were found in one sample sequenced in a study of T cells after yellow fever vaccination. A single record per CDR3 protein comes from TCRdb applying MiXCR to the 5' RACE reads. Of 150,000 to 200,000 distinct CDR3 sequences listed, roughly a tenth are singletons. The source material was CD8+ T cells sorted from PBMCs, sampled 45 days after the yellow fever booster vaccination. The origin of the receptors is a man aged 18 to 29 who received the YFV17D yellow fever vaccine.

This clonotype showed up just a few times. The chain uses TRBV11-3 and TRBJ2-1, with D perhaps matching TRBD1 or TRBD2 (5 bases each). V dropped 0 bases and J dropped 4 bases, with 10 bases sitting between them. The length of the CDR3 is 15 residues. Germline assignment: CDR1 SGHNT and CDR2 YENEEA. The CDR3 is CASSLESEGYNEQFF. The CDR3 bases are TGTGCCAGCAGCTTAGAGAGTGAGGGGTACAATGAGCAGTTCTTC. The whole variable domain, remainder taken from reference TRBV11-3 and TRBJ2-1, is EAGVVQSPRYKIIEKKQPVAFWCNPISGHNTLYWYLQNLGQGPELLIRYENEEAVDDSQLPKDRFSAERLKGVDSTLKIQPAELGDSAVYLCASSLESEGYNEQFFGPGTRLTVL.

This chain uses TRBV29-1 with TRBJ2-2; D gene unclear. The length of the CDR3 is 11 residues. Germline lookup yields CDR1 SQVTM and CDR2 ANQGSEA. V lost 4 bases and J 6 bases, leaving 6 bases between the germline ends. Here the CDR3 DNA reads TGCAGCGTTGGTGGGGCCGGGGAGCTGTTTTTT. Residues: CSVGGAGELFF.

This clonotype has just a few counts. The rearrangement links TRBV7-6 to TRBJ2-1, with unresolved D. Trimming removed 8 bases at V and 6 bases at J, with 8 bases between. This CDR3 spans 11 amino acids. Per the germline V gene, CDR1 is SGHVS and CDR2 is FNYEAQ. The CDR3 reads CASGSFNEQFF. The CDR3 nucleotides are TGTGCCAGCGGCTCTTTCAATGAGCAGTTCTTC.

This clonotype was counted a few times. This chain joins TRBV25-1 and TRBJ2-3; 9 nucleotides agree with TRBD2. The germline V gene has CDR1 MGHDK and CDR2 SYGVNS. The CDR3 spans 21 residues. J lost 6 bases, V lost 1 base, and 23 bases had no gene match. CDR3 sequence (DNA): TGTGCCAGCAGTGAATCCCTGACAGGGCTCTCTGGCGGGGGGGTCAGGGATACGCAGTATTTT. As protein: CASSESLTGLSGGGVRDTQYF.

This clonotype has only a few counts. The rearrangement uses TRBV20-1 and TRBJ2-5; possible D gene TRBD1, 5 bases. This CDR3 is 12 amino acids long. Germline values: CDR1 DFQATT, CDR2 SNEGSKA (reference sequence). Trimming cost V 1 base and J 3 bases, with 6 bases left between them. CDR3 coding DNA: TGCAGTGCTAGAGGACAGAAAGAGACCCAGTACTTC. Its translation: CSARGQKETQYF.

In DNA form, the CDR3 reads TGTGCCAGCAGAATAGGGGGATCACCCCTCCACTTT. Amino acid sequence: CASRIGGSPLHF. V is TRBV6-1 and J is TRBJ1-6; TRBD1 is a possible D gene (6 bases). V was pared by 6 bases and J by 10 bases, with 10 bases between. The CDR3 is made up of 12 amino acids. Germline values: CDR1 MNHNS, CDR2 SASEGT.

This clonotype occurred a few times. The chain joins TRBV6-5 to TRBJ2-1; 8 bases align to TRBD2. Looked up from germline, CDR1 is MNHEY and CDR2 is SVGAGI. The V and J ends lost 7 bases and 9 bases, in that order; junction bases with no gene match: 8. This CDR3 spans 13 amino acids. The CDR3 spells CASTPGGVTEQFF. The CDR3 DNA follows: TGTGCCAGCACCCCCGGGGGGGTAACTGAGCAGTTCTTC.

The genes are TRBV20-1 and TRBJ1-5; 11 nucleotides match TRBD1. V shed 6 bases and J 11 bases; nucleotides not matched to a gene: 15. The CDR3 is made up of 15 amino acids. The germline V gene encodes CDR1 DFQATT and CDR2 SNEGSKA (reference sequence). The CDR3 DNA sequence: TGCAGTGCGAACGACCGGGACAGGGGGGTGGTGGCCCAGCATTTT. It specifies CSANDRDRGVVAQHF.

The table lists this clonotype with a few counts. The CDR3 region is CASSHLTYNEQFF. For the CDR3, the DNA is TGTGCCAGCAGCCATCTGACCTACAATGAGCAGTTCTTC. The chain combines TRBV3-1 with TRBJ2-1; the D is unclear. The CDR3 runs 13 residues. V gave up 3 bases and J gave up 2 bases, with 5 bases separating them. Germline V lookup: CDR1 LGHDT, CDR2 YNNKEL (reference sequence).

The chain carries TRBV4-3 and TRBJ2-3; D may be TRBD2 (5 bases). Germline CDR1 is LGHNA and CDR2 is YSLEER. Between the trimmed V and J ends, which lost 0 bases and 2 bases, there was a span of 12 bases. This CDR3 spans 16 amino acids. CDR3 sequence (DNA): TGCGCCAGCAGCCAAGACTTCGGGGTTTACACAGATACGCAGTATTTT. Translated, it gives CASSQDFGVYTDTQYF.

About this clonotype: A much larger clone differs from this one at a single base, so this may be a read error. The CDR3 bases are TGTGCCAGCAGCTCCTGGACTAGCGGGGACTACAATGAGCAGTTCTTC. It specifies CASSSWTSGDYNEQFF. The J gene is TRBJ2-1, the V gene TRBV7-8, with TRBD2 matching over 12 bases. The CDR3 is 16 residues long. J was trimmed by 3 bases and V by 4 bases; bases with no gene match: 4. Per the germline V gene, CDR1 is SGHVS and CDR2 is FQNEAQ.

J is TRBJ1-1 and V is TRBV7-9, with D uncertain. Germline CDR1 reads SEHNR; CDR2 reads FQNEAQ (reference sequence). This CDR3 region has 15 residues. V shed 2 bases and J shed 2 bases, with 12 bases lying between them. The CDR3 DNA is TGTGCCAGCAGCTTATTTCGTACGCCTAACACTGAAGCTTTCTTT. Translating it yields CASSLFRTPNTEAFF.

V and J are TRBV5-5 and TRBJ2-5; TRBD2 matches at 9 bases. The CDR3 loop spans 15 amino acids. V gave up 4 bases and J gave up 0 bases; unmatched junction bases: 4. Germline CDR1 SGHKS, CDR2 YYEKEE (reference sequence). CDR3: CASSGGLANQETQYF. CDR3 DNA: TGTGCCAGCAGCGGCGGACTAGCGAACCAAGAGACCCAGTACTTC.

DNA for the CDR3: TGCGCCAGCAGCCAAGATTGGGGGACCCAGTACTTC. The encoded protein is CASSQDWGTQYF. V is TRBV4-3 and J is TRBJ2-5; D ambiguous. Between the trimmed V and J ends, which lost 0 bases and 7 bases, there was a span of 6 bases. In germline, CDR1 is LGHNA, CDR2 YSLEER. This CDR3 is 12 amino acids long.

There are a few counts of this clonotype. The chain uses TRBV12-3 or TRBV12-4 and TRBJ2-1; 8 bases map to TRBD1. V shed 6 bases and J 10 bases; nucleotides not matched to a gene: 5. CDR3 length: 12 amino acids. CDR3 bases: TGTGCCAGCAGCCGCCGGGACAGGGAGCAGTTCTTC. Protein product: CASSRRDREQFF.

A few counts support this clonotype. The chain employs TRBV28 and TRBJ1-6; D ambiguous. The length of the CDR3 is 14 residues. Deletions cut 2 bases from V and 10 bases from J, with 12 bases between. Looked up from germline, CDR1 is MDHEN and CDR2 is SYDVKM. CDR3 sequence (DNA): TGTGCCAGCAGTTTACAAGGAATTGTGTCACCCCTCCACTTT. This encodes CASSLQGIVSPLHF.

This CDR3 is CASSFGGVRQPQHF. Written as DNA, the CDR3 is TGTGCCAGCAGCTTTGGGGGGGTCCGACAGCCCCAGCATTTT. The chain has TRBV5-8 and TRBJ1-5; tentative D call: TRBD1 (5 bases). V was clipped by 2 bases and J by 7 bases, with 13 bases between them. The CDR3 contains 14 residues. Germline CDR1 reads SGHTS; CDR2 reads YDEGEE.

This rearrangement joins TRBV6-5 to TRBJ1-1, with D possibly being TRBD1 (6 bases). V was pared by 0 bases and J by 1 base, with 12 bases between. Germline-derived CDR1 and CDR2 are MNHEY and SVGAGI. The CDR3 spans 16 residues. The CDR3 coding sequence is TGTGCCAGCAGTTACTCGCCGGGACATACGAACACTGAAGCTTTCTTT. This gives the protein CASSYSPGHTNTEAFF.

This clonotype showed up many times. V is TRBV6-2 or TRBV6-3 and J is TRBJ2-3, with D unclear. CDR1 MNHEY and CDR2 SVGEGT come from the germline V gene. The V gene lost 1 base and the J gene lost 2 bases, with 7 bases spanning the gap. The CDR3 runs 14 residues. Here the CDR3 reads CASSYWKVTDTQYF. Here the CDR3 DNA reads TGTGCCAGCAGTTACTGGAAGGTCACAGATACGCAGTATTTT.